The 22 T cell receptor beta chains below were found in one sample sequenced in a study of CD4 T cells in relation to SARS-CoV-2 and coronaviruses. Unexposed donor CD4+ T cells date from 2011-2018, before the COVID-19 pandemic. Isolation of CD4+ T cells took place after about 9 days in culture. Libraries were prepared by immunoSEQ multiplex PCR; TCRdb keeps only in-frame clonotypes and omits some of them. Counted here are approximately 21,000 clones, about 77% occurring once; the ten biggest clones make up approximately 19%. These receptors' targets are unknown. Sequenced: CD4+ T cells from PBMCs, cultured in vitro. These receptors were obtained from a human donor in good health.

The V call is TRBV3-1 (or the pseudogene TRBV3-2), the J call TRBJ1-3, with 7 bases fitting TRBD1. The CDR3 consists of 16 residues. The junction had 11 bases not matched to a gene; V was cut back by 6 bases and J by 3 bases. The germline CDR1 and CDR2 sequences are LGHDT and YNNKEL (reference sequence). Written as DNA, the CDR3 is TGTGCCAGCAGTCCTTCGGGACAGAGTCTTGGAAACACCATATATTTT. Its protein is CASSPSGQSLGNTIYF.

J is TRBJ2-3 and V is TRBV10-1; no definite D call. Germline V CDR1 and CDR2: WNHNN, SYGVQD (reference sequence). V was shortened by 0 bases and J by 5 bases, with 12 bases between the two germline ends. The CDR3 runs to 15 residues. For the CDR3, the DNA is TGCGCCAGCAGTGAGTCCTCTGGAGACATAGATACGCAGTATTTT. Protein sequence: CASSESSGDIDTQYF.

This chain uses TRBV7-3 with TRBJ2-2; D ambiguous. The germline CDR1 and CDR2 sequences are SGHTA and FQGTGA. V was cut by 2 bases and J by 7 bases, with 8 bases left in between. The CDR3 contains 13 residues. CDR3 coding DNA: TGTGCCAGCAGCTTAGAAGGCATCGGGGAGCTGTTTTTT. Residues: CASSLEGIGELFF.

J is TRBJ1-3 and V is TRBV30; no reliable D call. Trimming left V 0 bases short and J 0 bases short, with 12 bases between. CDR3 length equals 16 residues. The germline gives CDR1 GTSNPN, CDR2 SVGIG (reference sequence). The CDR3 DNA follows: TGTGCCTGGAGTGTCCCTAGACACTACTCTGGAAACACCATATATTTT. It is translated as CAWSVPRHYSGNTIYF. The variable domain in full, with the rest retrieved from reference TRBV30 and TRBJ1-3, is SQTIHQWPATLVQPVGSPLSLECTVEGTSNPNLYWYRQAAGRGLQLLFYSVGIGQISSEVPQNLSASRPQDRQFILSSKKLLLSDSGFYLCAWSVPRHYSGNTIYFGEGSWLTVV.

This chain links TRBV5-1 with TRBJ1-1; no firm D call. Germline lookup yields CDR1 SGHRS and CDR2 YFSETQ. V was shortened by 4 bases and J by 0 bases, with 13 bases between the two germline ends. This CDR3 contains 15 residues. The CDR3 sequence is CASSPVGGVNTEAFF. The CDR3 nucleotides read TGCGCCAGCAGCCCCGTTGGAGGCGTGAACACTGAAGCTTTCTTT.

CDR3 bases: TGCGCCAGCAGCCAAGATCGGAGTAGAGGGGCCAGCACAGATACGCAGTATTTT. It is translated as CASSQDRSRGASTDTQYF. The rearrangement joins TRBV4-1 to TRBJ2-3; perhaps D is TRBD1 or TRBD2 (5 bases each). This CDR3 comprises 18 residues. Trimming left V 0 bases short and J 0 bases short, with 16 bases between. The germline V gene encodes CDR1 MGHRA and CDR2 YSYEKL.

The CDR3 coding sequence is TGCGCCAGCAGCGGGGGGGCAGGTGGAGAGACCCAGTACTTC. This codes for CASSGGAGGETQYF. The V gene is TRBV5-1, the J gene TRBJ2-5, with D possibly matching TRBD2 (7 bases). Germline V gives CDR1 SGHRS, CDR2 YFSETQ. V dropped 4 bases and J dropped 4 bases, with 14 bases sitting between them. The CDR3 has 14 amino acids. The complete variable domain, with remaining parts taken from reference TRBV5-1 and TRBJ2-5, reads KAGVTQTPRYLIKTRGQQVTLSCSPISGHRSVSWYQQTPGQGLQFLFEYFSETQRNKGNFPGRFSGRQFSNSRSEMNVSTLELGDSALYLCASSGGAGGETQYFGPGTRLLVL.

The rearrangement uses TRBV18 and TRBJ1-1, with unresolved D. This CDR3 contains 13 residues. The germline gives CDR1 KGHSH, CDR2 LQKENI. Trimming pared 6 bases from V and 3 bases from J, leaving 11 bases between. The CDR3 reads CASSPTEYTEAFF. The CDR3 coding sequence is TGTGCCAGCTCGCCCACAGAATACACTGAAGCTTTCTTT.

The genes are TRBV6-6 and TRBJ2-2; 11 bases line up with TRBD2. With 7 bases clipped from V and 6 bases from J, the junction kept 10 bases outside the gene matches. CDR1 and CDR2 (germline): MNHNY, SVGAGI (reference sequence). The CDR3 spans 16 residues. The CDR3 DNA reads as TGTGCCAGCATCGGGGTAGCGGGAGGGCCGGCCGGGGAGCTGTTTTTT. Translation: CASIGVAGGPAGELFF.

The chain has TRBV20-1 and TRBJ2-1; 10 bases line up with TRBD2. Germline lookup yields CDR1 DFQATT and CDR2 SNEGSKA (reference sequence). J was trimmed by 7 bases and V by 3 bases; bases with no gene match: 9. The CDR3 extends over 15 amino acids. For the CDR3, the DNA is TGCAGTGCTAGTCGGCTAGCGGGAGTTTCGAATGAGCAGTTCTTC. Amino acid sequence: CSASRLAGVSNEQFF.

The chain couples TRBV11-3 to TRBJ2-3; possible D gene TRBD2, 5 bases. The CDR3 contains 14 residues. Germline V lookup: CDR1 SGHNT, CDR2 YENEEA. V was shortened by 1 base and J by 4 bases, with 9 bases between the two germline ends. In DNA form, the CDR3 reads TGTGCCAGCAGCTTAGGGGGAGTGTCAGATACGCAGTATTTT. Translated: CASSLGGVSDTQYF.

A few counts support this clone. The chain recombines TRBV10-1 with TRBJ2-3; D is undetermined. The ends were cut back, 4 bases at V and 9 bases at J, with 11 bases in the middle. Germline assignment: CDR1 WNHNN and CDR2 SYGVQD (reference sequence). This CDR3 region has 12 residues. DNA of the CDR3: TGCGCCAGCAGTGGAGGAGCTGACACGCAGTATTTT. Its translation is CASSGGADTQYF.

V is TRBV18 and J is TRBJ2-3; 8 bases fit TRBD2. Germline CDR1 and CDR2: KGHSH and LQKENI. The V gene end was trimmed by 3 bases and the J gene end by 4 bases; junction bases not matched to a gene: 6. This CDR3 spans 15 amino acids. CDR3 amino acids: CASSPPGGGADTQYF. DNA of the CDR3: TGTGCCAGCTCACCCCCGGGAGGGGGGGCAGATACGCAGTATTTT.

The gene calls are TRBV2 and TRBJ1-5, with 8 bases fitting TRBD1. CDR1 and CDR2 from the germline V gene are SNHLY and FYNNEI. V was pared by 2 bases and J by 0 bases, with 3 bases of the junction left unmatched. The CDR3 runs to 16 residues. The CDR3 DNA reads TGTGCCAGCAGTGAAACCAGGGGGCTTAGCAATCAGCCCCAGCATTTT. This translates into CASSETRGLSNQPQHF.

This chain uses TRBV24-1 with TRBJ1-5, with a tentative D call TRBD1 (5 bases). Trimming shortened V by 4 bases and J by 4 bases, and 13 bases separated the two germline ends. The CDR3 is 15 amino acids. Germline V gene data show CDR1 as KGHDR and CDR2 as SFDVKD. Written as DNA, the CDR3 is TGTGCCACCAGTGAACCCCGGGACGGAAATCAGCCCCAGCATTTT. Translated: CATSEPRDGNQPQHF.

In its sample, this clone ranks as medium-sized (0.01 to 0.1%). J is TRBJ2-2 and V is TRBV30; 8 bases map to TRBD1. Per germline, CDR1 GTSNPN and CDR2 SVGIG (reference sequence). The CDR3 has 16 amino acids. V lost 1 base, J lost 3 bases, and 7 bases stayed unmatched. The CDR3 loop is CAWSDPGQGDTGELFF. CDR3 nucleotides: TGTGCCTGGAGTGACCCAGGACAGGGTGACACCGGGGAGCTGTTTTTT. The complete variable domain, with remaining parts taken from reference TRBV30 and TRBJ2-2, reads SQTIHQWPATLVQPVGSPLSLECTVEGTSNPNLYWYRQAAGRGLQLLFYSVGIGQISSEVPQNLSASRPQDRQFILSSKKLLLSDSGFYLCAWSDPGQGDTGELFFGEGSRLTVL.

The CDR3 coding sequence is TGTGCCAGCAGCTTAGTGGGCGGGAGTGACAATGAGCAGTTCTTC. Its protein is CASSLVGGSDNEQFF. J is TRBJ2-1 and V is TRBV7-2; 7 bases map to TRBD2. The CDR3 has 15 residues. The germline V gene has CDR1 SGHTA and CDR2 FQGNSA. J lost 5 bases, V lost 1 base, and 5 bases had no gene match. The variable domain in full, completed from reference TRBV7-2 and TRBJ2-1, reads GAGVSQSPSNKVTEKGKDVELRCDPISGHTALYWYRQSLGQGLEFLIYFQGNSAPDKSGLPSDRFSAERTGGSVSTLTIQRTQQEDSAVYLCASSLVGGSDNEQFFGPGTRLTVL.

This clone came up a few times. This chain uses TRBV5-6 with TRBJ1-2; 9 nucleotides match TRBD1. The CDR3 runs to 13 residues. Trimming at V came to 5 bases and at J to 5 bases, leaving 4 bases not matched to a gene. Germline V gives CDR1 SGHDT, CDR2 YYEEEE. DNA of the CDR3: TGTGCCAGCAGTATGGACAGGGGATATGGCTACACCTTC. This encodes CASSMDRGYGYTF.

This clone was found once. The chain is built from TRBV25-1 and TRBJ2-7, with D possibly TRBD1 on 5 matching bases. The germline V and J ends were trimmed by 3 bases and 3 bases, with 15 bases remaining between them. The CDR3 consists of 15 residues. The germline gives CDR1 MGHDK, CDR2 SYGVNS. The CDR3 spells CASSETQATGYEQYF. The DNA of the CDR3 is TGTGCCAGCAGTGAGACACAGGCTACAGGCTACGAGCAGTACTTC.

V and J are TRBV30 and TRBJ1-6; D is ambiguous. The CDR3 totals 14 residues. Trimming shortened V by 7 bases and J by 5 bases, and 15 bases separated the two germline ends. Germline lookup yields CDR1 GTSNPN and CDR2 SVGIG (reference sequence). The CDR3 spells CALSRPGHNSPLHF. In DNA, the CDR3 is TGTGCCTTGTCCAGGCCGGGCCATAATTCACCCCTCCACTTT. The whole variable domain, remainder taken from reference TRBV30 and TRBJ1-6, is SQTIHQWPATLVQPVGSPLSLECTVEGTSNPNLYWYRQAAGRGLQLLFYSVGIGQISSEVPQNLSASRPQDRQFILSSKKLLLSDSGFYLCALSRPGHNSPLHFGNGTRLTVT.

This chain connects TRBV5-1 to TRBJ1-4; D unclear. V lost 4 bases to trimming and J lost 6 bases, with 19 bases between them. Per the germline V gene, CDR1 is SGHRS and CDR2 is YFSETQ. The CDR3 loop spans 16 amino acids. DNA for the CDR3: TGCGCCAGCAGCACAGCCCGGGTGCACGGCGATGAAAAACTGTTTTTT. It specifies CASSTARVHGDEKLFF.

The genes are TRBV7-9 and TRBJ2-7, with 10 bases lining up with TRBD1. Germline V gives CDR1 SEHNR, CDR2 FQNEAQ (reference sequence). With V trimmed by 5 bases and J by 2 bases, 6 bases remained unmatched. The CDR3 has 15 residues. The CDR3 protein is CASSRPGQGTYEQYF. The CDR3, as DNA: TGTGCCAGCAGCCGACCGGGACAGGGGACCTACGAGCAGTACTTC.